This is a list of T cell receptor beta chains from one sample in a study of shared clonotypes between healthy human individuals. Clones were sequenced by immunoSEQ multiplex PCR, and TCRdb holds only the in-frame ones, with some missing. The sample yields about 2.4 million clones, 90% to 95% seen once. The sequenced material came from naive CD4+ T cells from PBMCs. These TCRs come from a man between 18 and 35 years old in good health. Some clones in this sample may be carry-over from other donors' samples. CDR3s include the opening cysteine and the closing phenylalanine or tryptophan. The order of the fields is V gene, J gene, CDR3 protein.

V gene: TRBV7-3
J gene: TRBJ2-7
CDR3 protein: CASSLGAVPYEQYF

V gene: TRBV9
J gene: TRBJ2-3
CDR3 protein: CASSVASDTQYF

V gene: TRBV28
J gene: TRBJ2-7
CDR3 protein: CASSQHRGNDEQYF

V gene: TRBV7-2
J gene: TRBJ2-5
CDR3 protein: CASSRSGRVETQYF

V gene: TRBV6-5
J gene: TRBJ1-2
CDR3 protein: CASSYGTGDYGYTF

V gene: TRBV29-1
J gene: TRBJ2-7
CDR3 protein: CSVGREGRIYEQYF

V gene: TRBV6-1
J gene: TRBJ1-2
CDR3 protein: CASSQGLLYGYTF

V gene: TRBV7-9
J gene: TRBJ2-1
CDR3 protein: CASSLSPSGRKGEQFF

V gene: TRBV28
J gene: TRBJ2-3
CDR3 protein: CASSPPPTDTQYF

V gene: TRBV28
J gene: TRBJ1-5
CDR3 protein: CASSFGQPQHF

V gene: TRBV19
J gene: TRBJ1-5
CDR3 protein: CASSISEPAQPQHF

V gene: TRBV4-1
J gene: TRBJ2-2
CDR3 protein: CASSRMGDTGELFF

V gene: TRBV5-5
J gene: TRBJ2-7
CDR3 protein: CASALGGTDEQYF

V gene: TRBV5-3
J gene: TRBJ1-4
CDR3 protein: CARSSTTGAATNEKLFF

V gene: TRBV7-9
J gene: TRBJ1-2
CDR3 protein: CASSLDLGGMNYGYTF

V gene: TRBV28
J gene: TRBJ1-3
CDR3 protein: CASSLPQVSGNTIYF

V gene: TRBV28
J gene: TRBJ1-2
CDR3 protein: CASTGRQGPNYGYTF

V gene: TRBV18
J gene: TRBJ2-3
CDR3 protein: CASSPGTGTDTQYF

V gene: TRBV6-1
J gene: TRBJ2-4
CDR3 protein: CASSEDRDGGIQYF

V gene: TRBV18
J gene: TRBJ1-1
CDR3 protein: CASSREERWTEAFF

V gene: TRBV19
J gene: TRBJ1-1
CDR3 protein: CASSIVPGGMTEAFF

V gene: TRBV7-2
J gene: TRBJ2-7
CDR3 protein: CASSPGQGSRRGSYEQYF

V gene: TRBV5-4
J gene: TRBJ2-1
CDR3 protein: CASSSKSGLESDNEQFF

V gene: TRBV11-2
J gene: TRBJ2-4
CDR3 protein: CASRKTGGDIQYF

V gene: TRBV30
J gene: TRBJ1-5
CDR3 protein: CAWRAGPSNQPQHF

V gene: TRBV11-3
J gene: TRBJ2-2
CDR3 protein: CASSPLAGGSTGELFF

V gene: TRBV10-3
J gene: TRBJ2-1
CDR3 protein: CAISGRDAEYNEQFF

V gene: TRBV5-1
J gene: TRBJ1-3
CDR3 protein: CASSLDTGSGNTIYF

V gene: TRBV6-1
J gene: TRBJ1-3
CDR3 protein: CASSEWGFGNTIYF

V gene: TRBV30
J gene: TRBJ1-5
CDR3 protein: CAWSVPDQPQHF

V gene: TRBV18
J gene: TRBJ2-1
CDR3 protein: CASSPGLAGVNEQFF

V gene: TRBV28
J gene: TRBJ1-5
CDR3 protein: CASSTIDRFNQPQHF

V gene: TRBV5-4
J gene: TRBJ2-3
CDR3 protein: CASSPSTDTQYF

V gene: TRBV11-2
J gene: TRBJ2-7
CDR3 protein: CASSLGLHYEQYF

V gene: TRBV5-1
J gene: TRBJ2-1
CDR3 protein: CASSSSPSGTLQSKNEQFF

V gene: TRBV5-6
J gene: TRBJ2-2
CDR3 protein: CASSLDTGGGRGELFF

V gene: TRBV7-9
J gene: TRBJ2-2
CDR3 protein: CASSTIPPGQGRAGELFF

V gene: TRBV28
J gene: TRBJ1-4
CDR3 protein: CASSSLGQGLNEKLFF

V gene: TRBV18
J gene: TRBJ1-5
CDR3 protein: CASSPDAQVGNQPQHF

V gene: TRBV19
J gene: TRBJ2-5
CDR3 protein: CASSVRAGYQETQYF

V gene: TRBV5-1
J gene: TRBJ1-4
CDR3 protein: CASSLTGGNEKLFF

V gene: TRBV10-3
J gene: TRBJ1-5
CDR3 protein: CAISENTGYQPQHF

V gene: TRBV4-1
J gene: TRBJ2-7
CDR3 protein: CASSQEGTSRRGGEQYF